Each of the 22 T cell receptor beta chains below was sequenced from the same sample in a study of blood T cell repertoires in COVID-19 (dated by TCRdb to 2018 to 2021). The receptor library was made with the immunoSEQ multiplex PCR assay. TCRdb holds this immuneACCESS table with in-frame rearrangements only. Some clones are missing; in checked studies, unresolved V genes explain under half, and the rest has no known cause. This sample has about 190,000 clones in its table, and roughly 81% of those were observed once. Approximately 5% of the sample rests with the top ten. The sample taken for sequencing was peripheral blood. The receptors derive from a woman between 70 and 85 years old with active or convalescent COVID-19.

This rearrangement joins TRBV5-5 to TRBJ2-7; a weak D match, TRBD2 (5 bases). Trimming took off 5 bases at V and 4 bases at J, with 19 bases between the two ends. Germline CDR1 reads SGHKS; CDR2 reads YYEKEE (reference sequence). The CDR3 has 15 amino acids. For the CDR3, the DNA is TGTGCCAGCAGTCTAACTCCGGGGTTGGCTTACGAGCAGTACTTC. Translation gives CASSLTPGLAYEQYF.

The rearrangement uses TRBV9 and TRBJ2-1; D is unclear. The germline CDR1 and CDR2 sequences are SGDLS and YYNGEE. Trimming cost V 4 bases and J 4 bases, with 15 bases left between them. This CDR3 is 15 amino acids long. This chain's CDR3 is CASSPGAGVYNEQFF. CDR3 nucleotide sequence: TGTGCCAGCAGCCCTGGAGCCGGTGTGTACAATGAGCAGTTCTTC.

This sequence joins TRBV7-9 and TRBJ2-1, with 12 bases fitting TRBD2. The CDR3 is 17 residues long. With 5 bases clipped from V and 7 bases from J, the junction kept 12 bases outside the gene matches. Germline loops: CDR1 SEHNR, CDR2 FQNEAQ (reference sequence). CDR3 bases: TGTGCCAGCAGCCCGGCCGCACTAGCGGGAGGACCTAATGAGCAGTTCTTC. Translation gives CASSPAALAGGPNEQFF.

V gene TRBV9 combines with J gene TRBJ1-5; possibly TRBD1 for D (5 bases). Trimming removed 0 bases at V and 9 bases at J, with 7 bases between. This CDR3 comprises 12 residues. Germline-derived CDR1 and CDR2 are SGDLS and YYNGEE. The CDR3 region has the DNA TGTGCCAGCAGCGTAGGGAGGGGGCCCCAGCATTTT. Translated, it gives CASSVGRGPQHF.

The chain has TRBV4-1 and TRBJ1-2; 8 bases are shared with TRBD1. Germline CDR1 and CDR2: MGHRA and YSYEKL. Germline trimming cut 0 bases from V and 7 bases from J; bases unmatched to any gene: 4. The CDR3 spans 14 residues. The CDR3, as DNA: TGCGCCAGCAGCCAAGACAGGGGGCTGGGTGGCTACACCTTC. Translated: CASSQDRGLGGYTF.

The chain is built from TRBV7-3 and TRBJ2-1, with D perhaps matching TRBD2 (5 bases). Germline assignment: CDR1 SGHTA and CDR2 FQGTGA. V was cut by 3 bases and J by 0 bases, with 9 bases left in between. CDR3 length: 15 residues. CDR3 coding DNA: TGTGCCAGCAGCTTGTCGGCGGGCTCCTACAATGAGCAGTTCTTC. Amino acids: CASSLSAGSYNEQFF.

This rearrangement joins TRBV7-9 to TRBJ2-7; D call uncertain. Between the trimmed V and J ends, which lost 5 bases and 2 bases, there was a span of 7 bases. CDR1 is SEHNR, CDR2 FQNEAQ, per germline (reference sequence). This CDR3 contains 12 residues. The CDR3 sequence is CASSEEAYEQYF. Written as DNA, the CDR3 is TGTGCCAGCAGCGAGGAAGCCTACGAGCAGTACTTC.

CDR3 region: CASSPQTEAGRAFF. In nucleotides, the CDR3 is TGTGCCAGCAGCCCACAGACAGAAGCGGGACGGGCTTTCTTT. The chain recombines TRBV3-1 (or the pseudogene TRBV3-2) with TRBJ1-1, with a weak D call TRBD1 (5 bases). The CDR3 loop spans 14 amino acids. Germline V gene lookup returns CDR1 LGHDT and CDR2 YNNKEL (reference sequence). Trimming cost V 4 bases and J 11 bases, with 20 bases left between them.

This clone showed up just once. The chain couples TRBV19 to TRBJ2-3, with 10 bases lining up with TRBD2. Germline loops: CDR1 LNHDA, CDR2 SQIVND (reference sequence). V dropped 8 bases and J dropped 2; count of bases not matched to a gene: 10. The CDR3 is made up of 16 amino acids. The CDR3 protein is CASLRTSGTYTDTQYF. The DNA of the CDR3 is TGTGCCAGTCTCCGGACTAGCGGTACATACACAGATACGCAGTATTTT.

This clone appeared a single time. The genes are TRBV4-1 and TRBJ1-4; maybe TRBD1 (5 bases). Germline-derived CDR1 and CDR2 are MGHRA and YSYEKL. The CDR3 consists of 16 residues. The V end lost 2 bases, the J end lost 2 bases, and 12 bases lay between the germline ends. The CDR3 nucleotides are TGCGCCAGCAGCCAAACAGAGGCAGGGACTAATGAAAAACTGTTTTTT. Amino acid sequence: CASSQTEAGTNEKLFF.

The chain is built from TRBV7-3 and TRBJ2-2, with 7 bases matching TRBD2. Germline CDR1 SGHTA, CDR2 FQGTGA. The CDR3 consists of 17 residues. V shed 3 bases and J 5 bases; nucleotides not matched to a gene: 12. The CDR3 sequence: CASSFQGGGSGTGELFF. In DNA, the CDR3 is TGTGCCAGCAGCTTCCAGGGCGGCGGGAGTGGTACCGGGGAGCTGTTTTTT.

The chain uses TRBV10-3 and TRBJ2-2; 9 bases align to TRBD2. The length of the CDR3 is 17 residues. CDR1 and CDR2 (germline): ENHRY, SYGVKD. V trimming: 0 bases; J trimming: 5 bases; junction bases outside the gene matches: 7. The CDR3, as DNA: TGTGCCATCAGTGAGTCGATGGCGGGAGGGCCTACCGGGGAGCTGTTTTTT. This encodes CAISESMAGGPTGELFF.

This clone was observed once. The DNA of the CDR3 is TGTGCCAGCAGCTTGGTTCCGGGACAGGGGACCCTGAAAGCTTTCTTT. It yields the protein CASSLVPGQGTLKAFF. The J gene is TRBJ1-1, the V gene TRBV5-5; 10 nucleotides agree with TRBD1. This CDR3 is 16 amino acids long. With 0 bases clipped from V and 9 bases from J, the junction kept 11 bases outside the gene matches. CDR1 and CDR2 (germline): SGHKS, YYEKEE (reference sequence).

The chain links TRBV25-1 to TRBJ2-3; 7 bases agree with TRBD2. With V trimmed by 5 bases and J by 5 bases, 16 bases remained unmatched. The CDR3 spans 17 residues. Germline CDR1 reads MGHDK; CDR2 reads SYGVNS. For the CDR3, the DNA is TGTGCCAGCAGTATTCGTGGACTAGTTGGTTTAATAGATACGCAGTATTTT. Protein sequence: CASSIRGLVGLIDTQYF.

The genes are TRBV5-1 and TRBJ2-1; 8 bases fit TRBD1. Germline-derived CDR1 and CDR2 are SGHRS and YFSETQ. This CDR3 has 17 residues. After removal of 4 bases from V and 3 bases from J, the junction contained 12 bases not matched to a gene. This CDR3 reads CASSANAGTGYYNEQFF. The CDR3 nucleotides are TGCGCCAGCAGCGCCAACGCTGGGACAGGTTACTACAATGAGCAGTTCTTC. The full variable domain, with the rest looked up from reference TRBV5-1 and TRBJ2-1, is KAGVTQTPRYLIKTRGQQVTLSCSPISGHRSVSWYQQTPGQGLQFLFEYFSETQRNKGNFPGRFSGRQFSNSRSEMNVSTLELGDSALYLCASSANAGTGYYNEQFFGPGTRLTVL.

The rearrangement uses TRBV5-8 and TRBJ1-5, with 7 positions matching TRBD1. Losses at the gene ends were 4 bases for V and 3 bases for J; bases not matched to a gene: 10. The CDR3 has 16 amino acids. From germline, CDR1 is SGHTS and CDR2 YDEGEE. This CDR3 is CASSPDPDRFNQPQHF. The CDR3 bases are TGTGCCAGCAGCCCGGACCCGGACAGGTTCAATCAGCCCCAGCATTTT.

This chain joins TRBV11-2 and TRBJ1-6; no definite D call. V dropped 2 bases and J dropped 5 bases, with 16 bases sitting between them. CDR3 size: 17 residues. CDR1 is SGHAT and CDR2 is FQNNGV in the germline V gene. CDR3 coding DNA: TGTGCCAGCAGCTTATCGAATACAAGAGGGAATAATTCACCCCTCCACTTT. Protein product: CASSLSNTRGNNSPLHF. Full variable domain (rest looked up from reference TRBV11-2 and TRBJ1-6): EAGVAQSPRYKIIEKRQSVAFWCNPISGHATLYWYQQILGQGPKLLIQFQNNGVVDDSQLPKDRFSAERLKGVDSTLKIQPAKLEDSAVYLCASSLSNTRGNNSPLHFGNGTRLTVT.

The V gene is TRBV7-9, the J gene TRBJ1-2; D perhaps matches TRBD1 (6 bases). V dropped 5 bases and J dropped 5 bases, with 21 bases sitting between them. The CDR3 covers 16 residues. Germline loops: CDR1 SEHNR, CDR2 FQNEAQ (reference sequence). CDR3: CASSRAGAGQEYGYTF. For the CDR3, the DNA is TGTGCCAGCAGCCGAGCAGGGGCAGGGCAGGAATATGGCTACACCTTC.

This chain connects TRBV10-3 to TRBJ1-2; 10 bases are a match to TRBD1. The CDR3 has 15 amino acids. The germline CDR1 and CDR2 sequences are ENHRY and SYGVKD. J was trimmed by 7 bases and V by 7 bases; bases with no gene match: 12. The DNA for the CDR3 is TGTGCCATCACTCTCTTGGACAGGGGGGGAACTGGCTACACCTTC. Protein product: CAITLLDRGGTGYTF.

The J gene is TRBJ2-2, the V gene TRBV2; the match to TRBD2 covers 9 bases. V shed 6 bases and J 4 bases; nucleotides not matched to a gene: 12. CDR3 length equals 17 residues. CDR1 SNHLY and CDR2 FYNNEI come from the germline V gene. The CDR3 loop is CASSTPRGTSLTGELFF. CDR3 DNA: TGTGCCAGCAGCACACCCCGGGGGACTAGCCTCACCGGGGAGCTGTTTTTT.

The gene calls are TRBV5-1 and TRBJ2-7; D is possibly TRBD1 (7 bases). The CDR3 loop spans 13 amino acids. V was cut by 5 bases and J by 6 bases, with 15 bases left in between. Germline V gene sequence: CDR1 SGHRS, CDR2 YFSETQ. Written as DNA, the CDR3 is TGCGCCAGCAGAGAGCCAGGGGGGCGCGAGCAGTACTTC. Protein product: CASREPGGREQYF.

The rearrangement links TRBV5-1 to TRBJ2-1; the match to TRBD2 covers 7 bases. The CDR3 sequence is 15 residues long. The V gene's germline CDR1 is SGHRS and CDR2 YFSETQ. With 2 bases clipped from V and 2 bases from J, the junction kept 4 bases outside the gene matches. CDR3 region: CASSLAGSPYNEQFF. CDR3 sequence (DNA): TGCGCCAGCAGCTTAGCGGGGAGCCCCTACAATGAGCAGTTCTTC.